Following are 28 T cell receptor beta chains from one sample sequenced in a study of CXCR3-negative and CXCR3-positive naive CD8 T cells. 5' RACE that incorporated UMI labels was used to prepare the TRB cDNA libraries. TCRdb re-called the 5' RACE reads and shows each CDR3 protein once, DNA omitted. Seen in this sample are about 45,000 distinct CDR3 sequences; the ten most common clones hold roughly 2.4%. Specimen: naive CXCR3- CD8+ T cells from blood. The subset was: CD45RO-CCR7+CD27+CD95- naive CD8+ T cells lacking CXCR3 (TNR3-). The origin of the receptors is a human donor in good health. Some clones in this sample may be carry-over from other donors' samples.

The chain links TRBV5-1 to TRBJ1-1. Germline V gene lookup returns CDR1 SGHRS and CDR2 YFSETQ. This CDR3 is 17 amino acids long. The CDR3: CACSLDWTASADTEAFF.

V and J are TRBV29-1 and TRBJ2-3. CDR1 is SQVTM and CDR2 is ANQGSEA in the germline V gene. The CDR3 runs to 13 residues. The CDR3 sequence is CSVEFGSADTQYF.

The J gene is TRBJ2-7, the V gene TRBV7-9; there is no DNA to check the TCRdb D call of TRBD1. The CDR3 runs to 16 residues. Germline assignment: CDR1 SEHNR and CDR2 FQNEAQ (reference sequence). The CDR3 loop reads CASSFTMGQNSYEQYF.

The chain has TRBV6-2 or TRBV6-3 and TRBJ2-3; as DNA is missing, the TRBD1 call by TCRdb cannot be tested. Germline assignment: CDR1 MNHEY and CDR2 SVGEGT. This CDR3 contains 14 residues. The CDR3 loop is CASSDPGDTDTQYF.

The rearrangement uses TRBV28 and TRBJ2-7; TCRdb selects TRBD1, and the lack of DNA leaves this call unchecked. CDR1 is MDHEN and CDR2 is SYDVKM in the germline V gene. The CDR3 is 13 amino acids. Here the CDR3 reads CATSGTASYEQYF. The whole variable domain, filled in from reference TRBV28 and TRBJ2-7, reads DVKVTQSSRYLVKRTGEKVFLECVQDMDHENMFWYRQDPGLGLRLIYFSYDVKMKEKGDIPEGYSVSREKKERFSLILESASTNQTSMYLCATSGTASYEQYFGPGTRLTVT.

The V gene is TRBV29-1, the J gene TRBJ2-1. In germline, CDR1 is SQVTM, CDR2 ANQGSEA. This CDR3 contains 15 residues. This CDR3 is CSVEDRLGLAFEQFF.

The CDR3 protein is CASSRTSGGANEQFF. The chain links TRBV4-2 to TRBJ2-1; as DNA is missing, the TRBD2 call by TCRdb cannot be tested. CDR3 size: 15 residues. Germline-derived CDR1 and CDR2 are LGHNA and YNFKEQ.

The chain uses TRBV12-3 or TRBV12-4 and TRBJ2-1; the D call from TCRdb, TRBD1, cannot be confirmed without DNA. This CDR3 is built from 12 residues. CDR3: CASSLIGDEQFF.

The chain uses TRBV6-4 and TRBJ2-2; TCRdb reports TRBD2, a call that lacks DNA to check it against. In germline, CDR1 is MRHNA, CDR2 SNTAGT. The CDR3 covers 17 residues. The CDR3 spells CASSDSSGGADTGELFF.

This sequence joins TRBV5-5 and TRBJ1-5; the TCRdb call, TRBD1, lacks DNA for checking. The germline V gene has CDR1 SGHKS and CDR2 YYEKEE (reference sequence). This CDR3 has 14 amino acids. CDR3: CASTLSGPQEPQHF.

The chain joins TRBV20-1 to TRBJ2-1. This CDR3 is built from 11 residues. The germline CDR1 and CDR2 sequences are DFQATT and SNEGSKA (reference sequence). The CDR3 spells CSARDGYEQFF.

The rearrangement links TRBV29-1 to TRBJ2-1; the TCRdb call, TRBD1, lacks DNA for checking. The V gene's germline CDR1 is SQVTM and CDR2 ANQGSEA. CDR3 size: 14 residues. CDR3 amino acids: CSVEFRGRDNEQFF.

The V and J genes are TRBV3-1 and TRBJ2-7; the TCRdb D gene call, TRBD2, has no DNA to confirm it. The CDR3 is 17 residues long. Germline lookup yields CDR1 LGHDT and CDR2 YNNKEL (reference sequence). The CDR3 sequence is CASSQDGLAGVIYEQYF.

The chain combines TRBV28 with TRBJ1-4; no DNA is available, so the TRBD1 call from TCRdb remains unchecked. The CDR3 sequence is 14 residues long. CDR1 and CDR2 (germline): MDHEN, SYDVKM. CDR3 loop: CASSLPGSGEKLFF.

The V gene is TRBV7-8, the J gene TRBJ1-2. Germline V CDR1 and CDR2: SGHVS, FQNEAQ. There are 14 residues in the CDR3. CDR3 loop: CASSSYRTNYGYTF.

The chain carries TRBV20-1 and TRBJ2-7; TCRdb's D call of TRBD2 is untestable without DNA. CDR1 and CDR2 (germline): DFQATT, SNEGSKA (reference sequence). The CDR3 is 13 amino acids. Here the CDR3 reads CSASHPADYEQYF.

The chain joins TRBV29-1 to TRBJ2-7. CDR3 length: 11 residues. Germline lookup yields CDR1 SQVTM and CDR2 ANQGSEA. The CDR3 sequence is CSVRLSYEQYF.

The chain links TRBV28 to TRBJ2-1; with no DNA, the TCRdb D assignment of TRBD2 cannot be verified. The germline V gene encodes CDR1 MDHEN and CDR2 SYDVKM. CDR3 length: 16 residues. The CDR3 region is CASSSFRTSRHNEQFF.

The rearrangement uses TRBV7-8 and TRBJ2-5; without DNA, the TCRdb call of TRBD1 cannot be checked. Germline V lookup: CDR1 SGHVS, CDR2 FQNEAQ. There are 13 residues in the CDR3. This CDR3 is CASEDRVGGTQYF.

The V and J genes are TRBV28 and TRBJ1-2; the TCRdb D gene call, TRBD1, has no DNA to confirm it. From germline, CDR1 is MDHEN and CDR2 SYDVKM. This CDR3 spans 13 amino acids. This CDR3 reads CASSTLGFYGYTF.

The genes are TRBV7-6 and TRBJ2-5; TCRdb gives TRBD1 as the D gene, but with no DNA this cannot be confirmed. Germline assignment: CDR1 SGHVS and CDR2 FNYEAQ. This CDR3 has 14 amino acids. The CDR3 reads CASSPHRGLETQYF.

The chain employs TRBV7-9 and TRBJ2-3. Germline CDR1 reads SEHNR; CDR2 reads FQNEAQ (reference sequence). The CDR3 is made up of 13 amino acids. The CDR3 spells CASSFGPTDTQYF.

V is TRBV28 and J is TRBJ2-7; TCRdb names TRBD1, which stays unverified in the absence of DNA. This CDR3 is built from 12 residues. Germline loops: CDR1 MDHEN, CDR2 SYDVKM. CDR3 in amino acids: CASSTGTYEQYF.

This chain's CDR3 is CASRPRGEDADTQYF. The chain employs TRBV25-1 and TRBJ2-3; TCRdb proposes TRBD1, but this gene call is untestable without DNA. The V gene's germline CDR1 is MGHDK and CDR2 SYGVNS. The CDR3 extends over 15 amino acids.

The chain carries TRBV27 and TRBJ2-3; TCRdb selects TRBD1, and the lack of DNA leaves this call unchecked. The CDR3 spans 16 residues. Germline CDR1 and CDR2: MNHEY and SMNVEV (reference sequence). CDR3 loop: CASSLGAGGSTDTQYF.

The chain links TRBV29-1 to TRBJ2-3; TCRdb gives TRBD2 as the D gene, but with no DNA this cannot be confirmed. Germline V gives CDR1 SQVTM, CDR2 ANQGSEA. The CDR3 contains 15 residues. CDR3 amino acids: CSATTVGLTTDTQYF.

The V gene is TRBV6-5, the J gene TRBJ1-4; TCRdb returns TRBD1, unconfirmable since there is no DNA. Germline loops: CDR1 MNHEY, CDR2 SVGAGI. The CDR3 covers 15 residues. This chain's CDR3 is CASSTLSATNEKLFF.

The chain couples TRBV6-5 to TRBJ1-1; absent DNA, TCRdb's TRBD1 call cannot be checked. The germline gives CDR1 MNHEY, CDR2 SVGAGI. This CDR3 has 13 amino acids. The CDR3 sequence: CASSYSSGSEAFF.